This TCR beta chain emerged from a study of blood T cell repertoires in COVID-19 (dated by TCRdb to about 2020). About the study as a whole: Samples covering the acute and convalescent phases of COVID-19 were provided by collaborators in the United States, Italy and Spain. The material from the prospective study consisted of cDNA or gDNA derived from T cells, B-cell-depleted T cells, or PBMCs. The dataset comprised deeply sampled blood TCRbeta repertoires from subjects exposed to, actively infected with, or recovered from COVID-19. The repertoires were released in a freely available public database intended as a resource for research on the immune response to SARS-CoV-2. Samples were obtained from the ongoing ImmuneRACE study (first 160 participants) and from over 1,000 subjects provided by 6 global collaborators. The sample metadata nearly always contained a de-identified subject ID, COVID-19 status, age in years and sex. Where available, HLA class I and class II types were taken from metadata supplied by the sample provider and were not determined by assay-based typing. The paper's findings and limits, for the study overall: Clinical and demographic metadata were provided uncurated, with the amount varying by source and participant.

Comments on this clone: Its recognized antigen is unknown. One base away there is no much larger clone; base qualities are not given.

TCRbeta CDR3 regions were amplified from genomic DNA using the immunoSEQ Assay, a bias-controlled multiplex PCR. The published analysis was carried out like this. The number of nucleated cells in each sample was estimated by amplification of reference gene primers within the assay. Sequence reads were collapsed and filtered to measure the absolute abundance of every unique TCRbeta CDR3 rearrangement. Productive Simpson clonality was computed per sample as the square root of Simpson's diversity index over productive rearrangements. Here the immuneACCESS table is served through TCRdb, limited to in-frame sequences with V and J called. Missing clones are a known gap in these copies; in checked studies unresolved V genes cover under half, and the rest lacks a known reason. Clone size and V and J calls were adopted from that table, with D and trimming inferred from the DNA. The sample data list around 99,000 clones, and around 78% of these were observed just once. The ten largest clones take up 18% of the sample.

The collaborating institutions used their own protocols to collect whole blood in K2EDTA tubes. Collaborator samples were shipped for TCRbeta analysis as frozen whole blood, isolated PBMCs, or DNA extracted from either sample type. V and J lose 1 base and 4 bases, and a span of 11 bases separates them. The germline V gene gives CDR1 as MNHNS and CDR2 as SASEGT. From its cysteine to its phenylalanine, the CDR3 spans 15 amino acids. Only the CDR3 portion is preserved as DNA: 45 bases, with reading frame beginning at the first base. The TCR originated in a woman aged 55-69 years with acute or convalescent COVID-19. Material for sequencing was peripheral blood. The sequence is built from TRBV6-1 and TRBJ2-1; tentative D gene TRBD2, with 7 bases matching. Read as DNA, the sequence is TGTGCCAGCAGTGAAGGGGGGGGCAATTACAATGAGCAGTTCTTC. Its translation is CASSEGGGNYNEQFF.